This T cell receptor beta chain was profiled in a study of CD8+ T cells in alopecia areata. V was clipped by 3 bases and J by 2 bases; unmatched bases: 3. The CDR3 has 14 residues. Per the germline V gene, CDR1 is SGHRS and CDR2 is YFSETQ. A few counts support this clone. The same CDR3 can be traced to other DNA sequences in this sample. RNA was isolated and reverse transcribed to cDNA, the sequencing template. Produced via immunoSEQ multiplex PCR; TCRdb's table is partial and in-frame only. The sample has around 86,000 clones, about two thirds seen once. Treatment indicated: oral pan-JAK inhibitor, 5-10 mg twice daily.

The chain has TRBV5-1 and TRBJ2-7, with 9 nucleotides matching TRBD1. Here the sequenced sample was CD8+ T cells sorted from blood, taken around week 44, from a patient treated with tofacitinib. The sequence was obtained from a human donor with alopecia areata. CDR3 protein: CASSYGTGPYEQYF. The CDR3 nucleotides read TGCGCCAGCAGCTACGGGACAGGGCCCTACGAGCAGTACTTC.